This T cell receptor beta chain was sequenced during a study of blood T cell repertoires in COVID-19. For the study at large: Acute-phase and convalescent COVID-19 samples originated in the United States, Italy and Spain.

Produced via immunoSEQ multiplex PCR; TCRdb's table is partial and in-frame only. The sample lists some 370,000 clones; 90% were seen once. The CDR3 contains 17 residues. V was pared by 4 bases and J by 5 bases, with 11 bases of the junction left unmatched. Germline CDR1 reads SGHRS; CDR2 reads YFSETQ. The receptor comes from a man between 18 and 29 years old with active or convalescent COVID-19. J is TRBJ2-5 and V is TRBV5-1; 13 bases map to TRBD2. Sequencing used peripheral blood. The CDR3: CASSRTSGGPSAETQYF. The CDR3 coding sequence is TGCGCCAGCAGCAGGACTAGCGGGGGCCCGTCTGCGGAGACCCAGTACTTC.